Sequencing of this TCR beta chain was carried out in a study of technical replicates of blood from several donors. Repertoires were generated with immunoSEQ multiplex PCR, while TCRdb's copy carries only in-frame clones and drops some. The data hold tens of thousands of clones, with around 88% observed a single time. The length of the CDR3 is 14 residues. V was clipped by 2 bases and J by 0 bases, with 8 bases between them. Germline CDR1 is MNHEY and CDR2 is SMNVEV (reference sequence). The V gene is TRBV27, the J gene TRBJ2-7; D gene unclear. Sequenced input: PBMCs. This TCR was sampled from a human donor in good health. Some clones in this sample may be carry-over from other donors' samples. This chain's CDR3 is CASSLGPASYEQYF. CDR3 bases: TGTGCCAGCAGTTTAGGGCCAGCCTCCTACGAGCAGTACTTC.